This T cell receptor (beta chain) is drawn from a study of blood T cell repertoires in COVID-19. Study-wide background: Both acute and convalescent COVID-19 samples were obtained from the United States, Italy and Spain. In each case, the material was cDNA or gDNA derived from T cells, B-cell-depleted T cells, or PBMCs.

Seattle patients were enrolled while actively infected and followed longitudinally. Study processing details: Counts of nucleated cells, estimated from reference gene primer amplification, were obtained. Libraries were prepared by immunoSEQ multiplex PCR; TCRdb keeps only in-frame clonotypes and omits some of them. The DNA was the basis for D and trimming; V, J and clone size are from that table. The profile shows 40,000 to 60,000 clones, around 86% of them singletons. Trimming at V came to 4 bases and at J to 7 bases, leaving 5 bases not matched to a gene. The CDR3 consists of 13 residues. The V gene's germline CDR1 is SGHRS and CDR2 YFSETQ.

Sequenced input: peripheral blood. This sequence was found in a woman over 75 with COVID-19, enrolled during active disease. V is TRBV5-1 and J is TRBJ1-2; 9 bases are a match to TRBD1. CDR3 sequence reads: CASSPDRGPGYTF. CDR3 in DNA: TGCGCCAGCAGCCCGGACAGGGGACCTGGCTACACCTTC.